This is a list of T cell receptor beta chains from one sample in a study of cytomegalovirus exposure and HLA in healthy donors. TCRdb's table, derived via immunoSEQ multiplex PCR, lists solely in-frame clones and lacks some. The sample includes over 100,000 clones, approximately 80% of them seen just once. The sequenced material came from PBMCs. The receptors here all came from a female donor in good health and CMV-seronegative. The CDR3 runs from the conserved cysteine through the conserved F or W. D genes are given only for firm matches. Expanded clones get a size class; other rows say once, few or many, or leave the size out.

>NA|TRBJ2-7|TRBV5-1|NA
CASSLIAGDEQYF
TGCGCCAGCAGCTTGATTGCAGGTGACGAGCAGTACTTC
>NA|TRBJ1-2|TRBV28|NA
CASSSIAGLPYGYTF
TGTGCCAGCAGCTCCATCGCAGGATTACCCTATGGCTACACCTTC
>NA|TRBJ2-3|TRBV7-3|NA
CASSLTLGGDADTQYF
TGTGCCAGCAGCTTAACGTTGGGGGGAGATGCTGATACGCAGTATTTT
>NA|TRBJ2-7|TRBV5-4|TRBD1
CASSFPDRGRDEQYF
TGTGCCAGCAGCTTTCCGGACAGGGGACGCGACGAGCAGTACTTC
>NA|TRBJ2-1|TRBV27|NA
CASSLSRREQFF
TGTGCCAGCAGTTTATCCCGGCGGGAGCAGTTCTTC
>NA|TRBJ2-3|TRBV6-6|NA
CASSHRQGTDTQYF
TGTGCCAGCAGCCACCGACAGGGCACAGATACGCAGTATTTT
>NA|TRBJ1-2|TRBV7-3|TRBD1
CASGDSPYGYTF
TGTGCCAGCGGGGACAGCCCTTATGGCTACACCTTC
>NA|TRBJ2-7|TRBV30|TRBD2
CALRAGVTYEQYF
TGTGCCCTCAGAGCGGGGGTCACCTACGAGCAGTACTTC
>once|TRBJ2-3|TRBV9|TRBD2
CASSVGLAFSSTDTQYF
TGTGCCAGCAGCGTAGGACTAGCGTTTTCTAGCACAGATACGCAGTATTTT
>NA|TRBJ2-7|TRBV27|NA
CASTLSYEQYF
TGTGCCAGCACCTTATCCTACGAGCAGTACTTC
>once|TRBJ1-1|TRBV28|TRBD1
CASSPGQGGIGTEAFF
TGTGCCAGCAGCCCCGGACAGGGTGGAATCGGCACTGAAGCTTTCTTT
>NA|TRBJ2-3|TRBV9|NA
CASSAESTDTQYF
TGTGCCAGCAGCGCAGAAAGCACAGATACGCAGTATTTT
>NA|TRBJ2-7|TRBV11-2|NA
CASSLLGSFVHEQYF
TGTGCCAGCAGCTTACTCGGGAGCTTTGTCCACGAGCAGTACTTC
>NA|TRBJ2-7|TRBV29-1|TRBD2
CSVELDGGDEQYF
TGCAGCGTTGAATTGGACGGGGGGGACGAGCAGTACTTC
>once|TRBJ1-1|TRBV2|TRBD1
CASSEGRGAPEAFF
TGTGCCAGCAGTGAGGGCAGGGGGGCTCCTGAAGCTTTCTTT
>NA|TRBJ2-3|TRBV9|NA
CASSVEGRGGTDTQYF
TGTGCCAGCAGCGTAGAAGGCAGGGGAGGGACAGATACGCAGTATTTT
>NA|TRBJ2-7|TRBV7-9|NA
CASSLEYSEQYF
TGTGCCAGCAGCTTAGAGTACTCCGAGCAGTACTTC
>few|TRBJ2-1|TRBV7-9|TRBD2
CASSSLLAGGLYNEQFF
TGTGCCAGCAGCTCCCTACTAGCGGGAGGGCTGTACAATGAGCAGTTCTTC
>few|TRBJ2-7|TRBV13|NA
CASSLSQRVSYEQYF
TGTGCCAGCAGCTTATCCCAGCGGGTCTCCTACGAGCAGTACTTC
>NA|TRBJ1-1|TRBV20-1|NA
CSAIRRGEAFF
TGCAGTGCCATTAGACGGGGAGAAGCTTTCTTT
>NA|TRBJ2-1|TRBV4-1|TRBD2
CASSQLGGGDEQFF
TGCGCCAGCAGCCAATTAGGTGGGGGGGATGAGCAGTTCTTC
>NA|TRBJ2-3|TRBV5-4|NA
CASSVDTEASTDTQYF
TGTGCCAGCAGCGTCGATACGGAGGCATCAACAGATACGCAGTATTTT
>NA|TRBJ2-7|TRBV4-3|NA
CASSQEDEAPEQYF
TGCGCCAGCAGCCAAGAGGATGAAGCGCCCGAGCAGTACTTC
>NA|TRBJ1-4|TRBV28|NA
CASSKGQNIEKLFF
TGTGCCAGCAGTAAGGGACAAAATATAGAAAAACTGTTTTTT
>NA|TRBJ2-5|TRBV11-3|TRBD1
CASSPSPDRGPETQYF
TGTGCCAGCAGCCCATCCCCGGACAGGGGGCCGGAGACCCAGTACTTC
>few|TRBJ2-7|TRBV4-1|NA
CASSQEGSNTYEQYF
TGCGCCAGCAGCCAAGAGGGCAGCAACACCTACGAGCAGTACTTC
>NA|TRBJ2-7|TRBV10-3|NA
CAISEGLNYEQYF
TGTGCCATCAGTGAAGGACTAAACTACGAGCAGTACTTC
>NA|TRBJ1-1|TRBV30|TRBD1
CAGQGAGRNTEAFF
TGTGCCGGTCAGGGGGCTGGTAGGAACACTGAAGCTTTCTTT
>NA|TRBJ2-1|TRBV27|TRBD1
CASSRVGTGVNEQFF
TGTGCCAGCAGCAGAGTGGGGACAGGCGTCAATGAGCAGTTCTTC
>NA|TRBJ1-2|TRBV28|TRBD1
CASSHLGQPYGYTF
TGTGCCAGCAGTCACCTGGGACAGCCCTATGGCTACACCTTC
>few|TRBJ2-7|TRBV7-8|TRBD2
CASSLAGLAGPIEQYF
TGTGCCAGCAGCTTAGCCGGGCTAGCGGGCCCTATCGAGCAGTACTTC
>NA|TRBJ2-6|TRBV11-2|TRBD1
CASSERTGWANVLTF
TGTGCCAGCAGCGAAAGGACAGGCTGGGCCAACGTCCTGACTTTC
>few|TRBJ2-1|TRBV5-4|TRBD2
CASSLARSGSTDEQFF
TGTGCCAGCAGCTTGGCGCGGAGCGGGAGTACGGATGAGCAGTTCTTC
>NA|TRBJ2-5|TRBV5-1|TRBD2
CASSRTSGSDGQYF
TGCGCCAGCAGCCGGACTAGCGGGAGCGACGGGCAGTACTTC
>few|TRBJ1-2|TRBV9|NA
CASSVSTGGYGYTF
TGTGCCAGCAGCGTATCCACGGGGGGTTATGGCTACACCTTC
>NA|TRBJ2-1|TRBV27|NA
CASSLSRVYEQFF
TGTGCCAGCAGTTTATCTAGAGTTTATGAGCAGTTCTTC
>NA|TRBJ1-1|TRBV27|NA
CASSFRTSGGGKYTEAFF
TGTGCCAGCAGTTTTAGGACGAGCGGGGGAGGAAAGTACACTGAAGCTTTCTTT
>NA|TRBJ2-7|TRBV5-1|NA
CASSLQSNEQYF
TGCGCCAGCAGCTTGCAGTCGAACGAGCAGTACTTC
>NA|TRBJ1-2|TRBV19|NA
CASRVTATYGYTF
TGTGCCAGTAGGGTGACAGCTACCTATGGCTACACCTTC
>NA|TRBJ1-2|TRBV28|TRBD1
CASALGDRGPYGYTF
TGTGCCAGCGCGCTCGGGGACAGGGGCCCCTATGGCTACACCTTC
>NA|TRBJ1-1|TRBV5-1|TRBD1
CASSLGGTGGGLEAFF
TGCGCCAGCAGCTTGGGGGGTACAGGGGGCGGTTTAGAAGCTTTCTTT
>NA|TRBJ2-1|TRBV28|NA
CASNGLGLANNEQFF
TGTGCCAGCAATGGCCTGGGGCTAGCGAACAATGAGCAGTTCTTC
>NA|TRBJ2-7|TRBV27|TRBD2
CASSLGLAGAYEQYF
TGTGCCAGCAGTTTGGGACTAGCGGGAGCCTACGAGCAGTACTTC